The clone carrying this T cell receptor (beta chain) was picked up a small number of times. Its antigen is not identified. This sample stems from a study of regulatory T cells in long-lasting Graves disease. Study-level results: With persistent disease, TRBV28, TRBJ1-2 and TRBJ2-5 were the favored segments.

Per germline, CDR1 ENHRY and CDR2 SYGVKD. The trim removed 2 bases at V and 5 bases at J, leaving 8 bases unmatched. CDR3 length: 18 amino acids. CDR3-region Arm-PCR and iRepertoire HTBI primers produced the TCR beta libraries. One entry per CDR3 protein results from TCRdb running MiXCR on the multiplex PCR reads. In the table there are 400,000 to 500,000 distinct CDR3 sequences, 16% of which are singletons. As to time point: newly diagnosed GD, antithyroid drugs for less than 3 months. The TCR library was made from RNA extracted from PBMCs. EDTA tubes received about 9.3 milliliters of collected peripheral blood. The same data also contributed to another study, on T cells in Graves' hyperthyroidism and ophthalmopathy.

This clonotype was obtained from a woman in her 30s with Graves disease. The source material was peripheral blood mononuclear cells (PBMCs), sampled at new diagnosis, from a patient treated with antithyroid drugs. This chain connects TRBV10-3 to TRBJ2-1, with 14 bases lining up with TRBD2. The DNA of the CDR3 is TGTGCCATCAGTGAGACGGGACTAGCGGGAGACCCCAACAATGAGCAGTTCTTC. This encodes CAISETGLAGDPNNEQFF.